The sequence of this TCR beta chain was determined in a study of T cell responses to AZD1222 COVID-19 vaccine. In regard to this clone: Its cognate antigen is unknown.

Trimming left V 6 bases short and J 0 bases short, with 7 bases between. The length of the CDR3 is 13 residues. Per the germline V gene, CDR1 is MDHEN and CDR2 is SYDVKM. Study-wide results and caveats: Baseline seropositivity occurred in only six AZD1222 recipients.

Repertoires were generated with immunoSEQ multiplex PCR, while TCRdb's copy carries only in-frame clones and drops some. This sample has roughly 120,000 clones, with approximately 90% found just once. This receptor was taken from an adult in good health. The chain couples TRBV28 to TRBJ2-3; D unclear. This sample comprised peripheral blood, obtained on day 0 of AZD1222 vaccination. Here the CDR3 DNA reads TGTGCCAGCAGGCCGGGTAGCACAGATACGCAGTATTTT. The encoded protein is CASRPGSTDTQYF.